The 3 T cell receptor beta chains given below trace back to one sample, sequenced in a study of blood T cell repertoires in COVID-19. Method: immunoSEQ multiplex PCR; TCRdb's copy keeps in-frame clones and lacks some. Seen here are over 35,000 clones, 90% observed once, and the top ten hold under 20%. What was sequenced was peripheral blood. The receptor source for this set is a man in his 70s with active COVID-19.

The rearrangement links TRBV12-3 or TRBV12-4 to TRBJ2-1, with a weak D call TRBD2 (6 bases). With 7 bases removed from V and 9 bases from J, the gap between germline ends came to 13 bases. This CDR3 comprises 12 residues. The DNA for the CDR3 is TGTGCCAGCAATCGACTAGTAGGTGAGCAGTTCTTC. It yields the protein CASNRLVGEQFF.

This chain joins TRBV19 and TRBJ2-3; 8 bases line up with TRBD1. The CDR3 loop spans 15 amino acids. The V and J ends lost 6 bases and 1 base, in that order; junction bases with no gene match: 6. Germline assignment: CDR1 LNHDA and CDR2 SQIVND (reference sequence). CDR3 region: CASSQGAVRTDTQYF. CDR3 DNA sequence: TGTGCCAGTAGCCAGGGGGCAGTGCGCACAGATACGCAGTATTTT.

This chain joins TRBV6-6 and TRBJ1-2; D is perhaps TRBD1 (6 bases). The V and J ends lost 2 bases and 4 bases respectively, with 11 bases between them. CDR1 is MNHNY, CDR2 SVGAGI, per germline (reference sequence). The CDR3 length is 14 residues. DNA for the CDR3: TGTGCCAGCAGTTACGAATCCAGGGGCTATGGCTACACCTTC. Amino acids: CASSYESRGYGYTF.